The 19 T cell receptor beta chains below were found in one sample sequenced in a study of Ad26.COV2.S vaccination and SARS-CoV-2 variants (dated by TCRdb to 2020 to 2023). The library relied on the immunoSEQ multiplex PCR assay. In TCRdb, the immuneACCESS table is reduced to in-frame sequences with V and J assigned. These tables do not hold every clone; where another copy was compared, an unresolved V gene accounts for under half, and the others remain unexplained. Here the sample has about 410,000 clones; around 93% occur a single time. The top ten clones comprise around 1.8% of the sample. According to the study, the label for this sample's treatment or condition signals: about 20 received Ad26.COV2.S at low or high dose, single or two shots; about five received placebo; per-sample allocation not given. For vaccine and placebo recipients, the sequenced repertoires came from samples collected on day 63 after the first injection.

This material consisted of peripheral blood, taken in a trial of Ad26.COV2.S vaccine versus placebo. The receptors come from a person aged 18-65 years who received the Ad26.COV2.S COVID-19 vaccine or a placebo.

The gene calls are TRBV7-6 and TRBJ2-7, with 8 bases aligning to TRBD2. This CDR3 is built from 18 residues. V was pared by 5 bases and J by 5 bases, with 20 bases of the junction left unmatched. CDR1 SGHVS and CDR2 FNYEAQ come from the germline V gene. Written as DNA, the CDR3 is TGTGCCAGCAGCCCAAAGAAATTGGGTAGCGGGGAGGTCCACGAGCAGTACTTC. Its protein product is CASSPKKLGSGEVHEQYF.

The V and J genes are TRBV29-1 and TRBJ2-1; 8 bases align to TRBD1. The CDR3 is 15 residues long. Trimming took 6 bases from V and 8 from J; bases not matched to a gene: 15. Germline V gene data show CDR1 as SQVTM and CDR2 as ANQGSEA. The CDR3: CSVDPPRTGWDEQFF. In DNA, the CDR3 is TGCAGCGTCGACCCGCCCAGGACAGGGTGGGATGAGCAGTTCTTC.

V and J are TRBV9 and TRBJ1-2; tentatively, D is TRBD1 (6 bases). Per germline, CDR1 SGDLS and CDR2 YYNGEE. V was clipped by 3 bases and J by 4 bases, with 19 bases between them. This CDR3 has 16 amino acids. The CDR3 sequence: CASSEGVRGRTYGYTF. CDR3 in DNA: TGTGCCAGCAGCGAGGGGGTGAGGGGTAGAACCTATGGCTACACCTTC.

This rearrangement joins TRBV28 to TRBJ1-2; TRBD1 might be the D (6 bases). V was shortened by 5 bases and J by 0 bases, with 13 bases between the two germline ends. This CDR3 has 15 residues. Germline lookup yields CDR1 MDHEN and CDR2 SYDVKM. The CDR3 DNA reads TGTGCCAGCAGTGTTCGACAGGTAGCTAACTATGGCTACACCTTC. Protein product: CASSVRQVANYGYTF.

The chain employs TRBV5-8 and TRBJ1-2; D unresolved. Germline V lookup: CDR1 SGHTS, CDR2 YDEGEE. The V end was cut by 0 bases, the J end by 0 bases, with 15 bases between. The CDR3 has 17 residues. CDR3 loop: CASSLERKGKSNYGYTF. CDR3 nucleotide sequence: TGTGCCAGCAGCTTGGAACGGAAAGGTAAGTCTAACTATGGCTACACCTTC.

J is TRBJ2-3 and V is TRBV5-1; TRBD2 is a possible D gene (5 bases). Deletions cut 0 bases from V and 6 bases from J, with 17 bases between. CDR3 length: 16 amino acids. CDR1 is SGHRS, CDR2 YFSETQ, per germline. CDR3 sequence: CASSLVPRVTQDTQYF. In DNA form, the CDR3 reads TGCGCCAGCAGCTTGGTCCCGCGGGTGACGCAGGATACGCAGTATTTT.

The V call is TRBV6-2 or TRBV6-3, the J call TRBJ1-3; the match to TRBD1 covers 9 bases. CDR1 and CDR2 from the germline V gene are MNHEY and SVGEGT. V lost 2 bases to trimming and J lost 1 base; unmatched junction nucleotides: 12. The CDR3 has 19 residues. CDR3 region: CASSYAGTGWLKSGNTIYF. The CDR3 DNA sequence: TGTGCCAGCAGTTACGCCGGGACAGGGTGGTTGAAATCTGGAAACACCATATATTTT.

The CDR3 region is CASSPTLVGALRDEQYF. CDR3 nucleotide sequence: TGTGCCAGCAGCCCGACCCTCGTGGGGGCACTTAGGGACGAGCAGTACTTC. This rearrangement joins TRBV5-5 to TRBJ2-7, with D tentatively TRBD1 (6 bases). Germline values: CDR1 SGHKS, CDR2 YYEKEE (reference sequence). The CDR3 length is 17 residues. V lost 4 bases and J lost 5, with 25 bases in between.

The gene calls are TRBV19 and TRBJ1-4; D uncertain. This CDR3 has 13 residues. Trimming cost V 5 bases and J 2 bases, with 6 bases left between them. Germline V gene lookup returns CDR1 LNHDA and CDR2 SQIVND (reference sequence). CDR3 sequence: CASSEETNEKLFF. The CDR3 DNA follows: TGTGCCAGTAGTGAGGAGACTAATGAAAAACTGTTTTTT.

This chain links TRBV27 with TRBJ2-7, with D possibly matching TRBD1 (5 bases). The germline CDR1 and CDR2 sequences are MNHEY and SMNVEV (reference sequence). The ends were cut back, 2 bases at V and 3 bases at J, with 8 bases in the middle. This CDR3 region has 13 residues. The CDR3 DNA is TGTGCCAGCAGTTTAATAGGGGACTACGAGCAGTACTTC. Protein product: CASSLIGDYEQYF.

Here the CDR3 DNA reads TGTGCCAGCCTCCAGGGACAGAACACTGAAGCTTTCTTT. It translates to CASLQGQNTEAFF. This chain joins TRBV6-5 and TRBJ1-1, with D possibly being TRBD1 (6 bases). V lost 8 bases and J 1 base, leaving 11 bases between the germline ends. The CDR3 totals 13 residues. The germline V gene has CDR1 MNHEY and CDR2 SVGAGI.

The V call is TRBV28, the J call TRBJ1-1; D uncertain. CDR3 size: 13 residues. Germline V gene sequence: CDR1 MDHEN, CDR2 SYDVKM. The V end was cut by 5 bases, the J end by 1 base, with 8 bases between. CDR3 sequence reads: CASSPLENTEAFF. The CDR3 nucleotides read TGTGCCAGCAGTCCCCTAGAGAACACTGAAGCTTTCTTT.

The genes are TRBV7-9 and TRBJ2-7, with a tentative D call TRBD2 (6 bases). The CDR3 covers 19 residues. V lost 1 base to trimming and J lost 2 bases, with 24 bases between them. CDR1 SEHNR and CDR2 FQNEAQ come from the germline V gene (reference sequence). CDR3 DNA sequence: TGTGCCAGCAGCTTAGGGGGACTCCGGGTCTCAGGCCACCCCTACGAGCAGTACTTC. Amino acids: CASSLGGLRVSGHPYEQYF.

The chain has TRBV9 and TRBJ2-6; D might be TRBD1 (5 bases). Deletions cut 3 bases from V and 2 bases from J, with 12 bases between. The CDR3 is made up of 16 amino acids. The germline V gene encodes CDR1 SGDLS and CDR2 YYNGEE. The CDR3 region is CASSGDPGTGANVLTF. DNA for the CDR3: TGTGCCAGCAGCGGGGATCCAGGGACTGGGGCCAACGTCCTGACTTTC.

The rearrangement links TRBV5-1 to TRBJ1-4; D not certain. Germline CDR1 is SGHRS and CDR2 is YFSETQ. Trimming pared 1 base from V and 4 bases from J, leaving 8 bases between. The CDR3 has 14 amino acids. CDR3 in amino acids: CASSLRGNNEKLFF. DNA of the CDR3: TGCGCCAGCAGCTTGCGGGGAAATAATGAAAAACTGTTTTTT. Full variable domain (outside the CDR3, taken from reference TRBV5-1 and TRBJ1-4): KAGVTQTPRYLIKTRGQQVTLSCSPISGHRSVSWYQQTPGQGLQFLFEYFSETQRNKGNFPGRFSGRQFSNSRSEMNVSTLELGDSALYLCASSLRGNNEKLFFGSGTQLSVL.

CDR3 sequence: CASSLAPRTSGSDTQYF. Written as DNA, the CDR3 is TGTGCCAGCAGCTTAGCTCCCCGGACTAGCGGTTCAGATACGCAGTATTTT. V and J are TRBV7-8 and TRBJ2-3; 10 positions match TRBD2. Germline-derived CDR1 and CDR2 are SGHVS and FQNEAQ. V dropped 0 bases and J dropped 4; count of bases not matched to a gene: 7. CDR3 size: 17 residues.

Only a few counts were recorded for this clone. The genes are TRBV7-9 and TRBJ2-7, with TRBD1 matching over 11 bases. This CDR3 spans 17 amino acids. From germline, CDR1 is SEHNR and CDR2 FQNEAQ (reference sequence). V was clipped by 3 bases and J by 0 bases; unmatched bases: 7. CDR3 sequence: CASSFWTGGPSSYEQYF. CDR3 in DNA: TGTGCCAGCAGCTTTTGGACAGGGGGCCCTAGCTCCTACGAGCAGTACTTC.

This rearrangement joins TRBV10-1 to TRBJ1-1; D call uncertain. The ends were cut back, 6 bases at V and 3 bases at J, with 11 bases in the middle. The CDR3 totals 13 residues. In germline, CDR1 is WNHNN, CDR2 SYGVQD (reference sequence). Here the CDR3 DNA reads TGCGCCAGCAGGCTTAAGATTGACACTGAAGCTTTCTTT. Translation: CASRLKIDTEAFF.

This chain uses TRBV9 with TRBJ1-2, with D possibly being TRBD1 (6 bases). V was cut by 3 bases and J by 8 bases, with 17 bases left in between. This CDR3 region has 14 residues. In germline, CDR1 is SGDLS, CDR2 YYNGEE. CDR3: CASSGSGHQYGYTF. The CDR3 DNA reads TGTGCCAGCAGCGGATCGGGACACCAATACGGCTACACCTTC. The full variable domain, with the rest looked up from reference TRBV9 and TRBJ1-2, is DSGVTQTPKHLITATGQRVTLRCSPRSGDLSVYWYQQSLDQGLQFLIQYYNGEERAKGNILERFSAQQFPDLHSELNLSSLELGDSALYFCASSGSGHQYGYTFGSGTRLTVV.